The source of this T cell receptor beta chain is a study of T-cell memory formation after mild COVID-19. V was clipped by 0 bases and J by 5 bases, with 12 bases between them. This CDR3 spans 14 amino acids. Germline V gene sequence: CDR1 SGHRS, CDR2 YFSETQ. Study-wide findings and caveats: CM and EM subsets held most contracting CD4+ clones; EMRA held CD8+ ones.

About this clonotype: Its antigen is not identified.

MiXCR, run by TCRdb on the 5' RACE reads, gives a single entry per CDR3 protein. The data hold 250,000 or so distinct CDR3 sequences, with 7.5% to 10% observed a single time. The sequencing input was PBMCs or a T cell subset sorted from them (not recorded which). V usage is TRBV5-1 and J usage is TRBJ2-7, with D perhaps TRBD1 or TRBD2 (6 bases each). This sequence originates from a man aged 18 to 30 who had mild COVID-19 (a few samples of this study predate the infection). Cell type and time point are not known. In nucleotides, the CDR3 is TGCGCCAGCAGCTTGGGATCGGGGGCGCACGAGCAGTACTTC. Its translation is CASSLGSGAHEQYF.